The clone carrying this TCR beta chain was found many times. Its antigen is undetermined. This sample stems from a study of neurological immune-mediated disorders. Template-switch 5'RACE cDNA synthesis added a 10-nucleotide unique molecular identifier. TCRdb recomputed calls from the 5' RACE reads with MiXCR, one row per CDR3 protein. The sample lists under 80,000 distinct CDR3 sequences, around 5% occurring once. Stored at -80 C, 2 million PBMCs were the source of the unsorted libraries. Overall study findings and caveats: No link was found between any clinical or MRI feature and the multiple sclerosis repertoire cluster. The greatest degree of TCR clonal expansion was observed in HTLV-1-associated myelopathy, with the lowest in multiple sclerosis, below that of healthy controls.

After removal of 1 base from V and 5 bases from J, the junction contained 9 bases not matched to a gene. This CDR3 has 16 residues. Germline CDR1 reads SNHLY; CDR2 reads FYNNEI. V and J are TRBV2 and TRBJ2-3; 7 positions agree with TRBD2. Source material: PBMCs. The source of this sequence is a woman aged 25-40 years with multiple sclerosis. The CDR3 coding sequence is TGTGCCAGCAGTGAAGAGGAGGGCGGGGGACGAGATACGCAGTATTTT. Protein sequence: CASSEEEGGGRDTQYF.